The clone carrying this T cell receptor (beta chain) qualifies as medium-sized. The antigen remains undetermined. From germline, CDR1 is MDHEN and CDR2 SYDVKM. The CDR3 contains 14 residues. V lost 3 bases, J lost 2 bases, and 4 bases stayed unmatched. The data derive from a study of lung T cells in sarcoidosis with Löfgren's syndrome. Overall study results and limits: These T cells possibly recognize a putative, unidentified sarcoidosis-associated antigen.

TCRdb called the reads again in MiXCR, with one record for every CDR3 protein. This table holds several thousand distinct CDR3 sequences, 15% to 20% found once. The chain is built from TRBV28 and TRBJ2-7; 7 bases are a match to TRBD1. This TCR was sampled from a human donor with sarcoidosis (Löfgren's syndrome or another form), or a control subject (not recorded which). The sample comprised CD4+ T cells from bronchoalveolar lavage. The CDR3 region is CASSLRQGPYEQYF. CDR3 coding DNA: TGTGCCAGCAGTTTGCGACAGGGCCCCTACGAGCAGTACTTC. Supplemented by reference TRBV28 and TRBJ2-7, the full variable domain reads DVKVTQSSRYLVKRTGEKVFLECVQDMDHENMFWYRQDPGLGLRLIYFSYDVKMKEKGDIPEGYSVSREKKERFSLILESASTNQTSMYLCASSLRQGPYEQYFGPGTRLTVT.